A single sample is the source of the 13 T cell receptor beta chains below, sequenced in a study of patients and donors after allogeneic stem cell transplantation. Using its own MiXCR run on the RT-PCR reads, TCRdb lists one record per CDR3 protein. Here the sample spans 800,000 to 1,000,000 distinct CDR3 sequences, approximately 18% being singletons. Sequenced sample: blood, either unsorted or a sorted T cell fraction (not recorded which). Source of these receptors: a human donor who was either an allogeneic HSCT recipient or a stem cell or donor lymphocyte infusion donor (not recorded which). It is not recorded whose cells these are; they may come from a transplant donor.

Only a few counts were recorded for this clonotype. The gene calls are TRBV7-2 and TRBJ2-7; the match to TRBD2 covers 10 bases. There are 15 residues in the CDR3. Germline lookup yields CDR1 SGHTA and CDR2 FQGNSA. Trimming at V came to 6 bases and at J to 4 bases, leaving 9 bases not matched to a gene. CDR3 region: CASSFRLAGNYEQYF. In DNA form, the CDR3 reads TGTGCCAGCAGTTTCAGACTAGCGGGTAATTACGAGCAGTACTTC.

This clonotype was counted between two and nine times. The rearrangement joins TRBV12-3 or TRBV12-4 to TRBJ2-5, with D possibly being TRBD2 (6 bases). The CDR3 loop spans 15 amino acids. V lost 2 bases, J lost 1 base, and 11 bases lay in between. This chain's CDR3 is CASSLRAGPQETQYF. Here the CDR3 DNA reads TGTGCCAGCAGTTTAAGGGCGGGGCCCCAAGAGACCCAGTACTTC.

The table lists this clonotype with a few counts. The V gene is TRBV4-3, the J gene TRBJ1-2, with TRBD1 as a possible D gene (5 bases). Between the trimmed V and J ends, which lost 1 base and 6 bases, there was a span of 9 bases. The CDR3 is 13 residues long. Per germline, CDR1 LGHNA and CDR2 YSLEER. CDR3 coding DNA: TGCGCCAGCAGCCAAGTGGGGGAAGATGGCTACACCTTC. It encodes CASSQVGEDGYTF.

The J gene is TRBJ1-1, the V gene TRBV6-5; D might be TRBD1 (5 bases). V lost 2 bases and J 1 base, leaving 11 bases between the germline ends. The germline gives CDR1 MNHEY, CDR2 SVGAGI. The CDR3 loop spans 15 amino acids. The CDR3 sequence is CASSYIAGPNTEAFF. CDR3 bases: TGTGCCAGCAGTTACATCGCGGGGCCGAACACTGAAGCTTTCTTT.

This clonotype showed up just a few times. The CDR3 DNA reads as TGTGCCAGCAGCAGGCAGGGGACCGAGCAGTACTTC. Its translation: CASSRQGTEQYF. This sequence joins TRBV5-8 and TRBJ2-7; D possibly corresponds to TRBD1 (6 bases). Per germline, CDR1 SGHTS and CDR2 YDEGEE. V was cut by 4 bases and J by 6 bases, with 11 bases left in between. CDR3 length: 12 residues.

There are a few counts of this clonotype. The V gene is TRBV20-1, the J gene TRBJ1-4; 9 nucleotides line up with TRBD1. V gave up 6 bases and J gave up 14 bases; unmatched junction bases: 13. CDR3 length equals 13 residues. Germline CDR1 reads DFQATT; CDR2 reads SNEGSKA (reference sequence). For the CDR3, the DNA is TGCAGTGCACTGGACAGGGGAAAGAGAGGGCTGTTTTTT. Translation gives CSALDRGKRGLFF.

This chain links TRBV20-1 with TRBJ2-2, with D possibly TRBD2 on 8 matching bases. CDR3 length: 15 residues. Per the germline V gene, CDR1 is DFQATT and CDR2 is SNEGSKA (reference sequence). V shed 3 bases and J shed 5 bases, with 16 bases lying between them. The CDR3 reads CSASGRGHRTGELFF. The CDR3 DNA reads TGCAGTGCTAGCGGGAGGGGGCATCGGACCGGGGAGCTGTTTTTT.

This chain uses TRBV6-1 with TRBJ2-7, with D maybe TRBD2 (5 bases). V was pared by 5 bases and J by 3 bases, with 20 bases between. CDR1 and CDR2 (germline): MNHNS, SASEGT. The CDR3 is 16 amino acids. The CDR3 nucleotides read TGTGCCAGCAGTCCCGCATTTGTGTGGGAGAGCTACGAGCAGTACTTC. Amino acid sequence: CASSPAFVWESYEQYF.

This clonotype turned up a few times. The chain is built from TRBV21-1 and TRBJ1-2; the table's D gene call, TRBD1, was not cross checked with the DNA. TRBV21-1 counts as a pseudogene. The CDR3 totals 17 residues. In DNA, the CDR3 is TGTGCCAGCAGCACCACGTCTAGGACAGCAGCTAACTATGGCTACACCTTC. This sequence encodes CASSTTSRTAANYGYTF.

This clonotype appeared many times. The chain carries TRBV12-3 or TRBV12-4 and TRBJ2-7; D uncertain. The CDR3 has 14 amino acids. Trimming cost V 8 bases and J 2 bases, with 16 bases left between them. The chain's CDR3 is CASGWVKGTYEQYF. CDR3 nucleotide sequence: TGTGCCAGCGGATGGGTAAAGGGCACCTACGAGCAGTACTTC.

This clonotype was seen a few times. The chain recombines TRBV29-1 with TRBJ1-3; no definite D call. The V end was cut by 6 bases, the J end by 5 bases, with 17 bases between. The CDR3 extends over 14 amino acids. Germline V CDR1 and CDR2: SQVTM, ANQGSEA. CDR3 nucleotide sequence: TGCAGCGTGGTTTCGAGTGGCGCCAGAAACACCATATATTTT. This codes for CSVVSSGARNTIYF.

The CDR3 is CASSLGSGGIETQYF. CDR3 DNA sequence: TGTGCCAGCAGTTTAGGGTCGGGGGGCATAGAGACCCAGTACTTC. This chain links TRBV27 with TRBJ2-5, with D perhaps TRBD2 (7 bases). Per the germline V gene, CDR1 is MNHEY and CDR2 is SMNVEV (reference sequence). The V and J ends lost 2 bases and 4 bases respectively, with 14 bases between them. CDR3 length equals 15 residues.

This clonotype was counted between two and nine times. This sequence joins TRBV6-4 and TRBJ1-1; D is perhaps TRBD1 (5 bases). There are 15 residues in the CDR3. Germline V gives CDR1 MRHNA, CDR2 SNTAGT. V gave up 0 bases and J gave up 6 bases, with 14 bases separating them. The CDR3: CASSDSSVVGAEAFF. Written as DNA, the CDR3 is TGTGCCAGCAGTGACTCGAGTGTGGTGGGGGCTGAAGCTTTCTTT.